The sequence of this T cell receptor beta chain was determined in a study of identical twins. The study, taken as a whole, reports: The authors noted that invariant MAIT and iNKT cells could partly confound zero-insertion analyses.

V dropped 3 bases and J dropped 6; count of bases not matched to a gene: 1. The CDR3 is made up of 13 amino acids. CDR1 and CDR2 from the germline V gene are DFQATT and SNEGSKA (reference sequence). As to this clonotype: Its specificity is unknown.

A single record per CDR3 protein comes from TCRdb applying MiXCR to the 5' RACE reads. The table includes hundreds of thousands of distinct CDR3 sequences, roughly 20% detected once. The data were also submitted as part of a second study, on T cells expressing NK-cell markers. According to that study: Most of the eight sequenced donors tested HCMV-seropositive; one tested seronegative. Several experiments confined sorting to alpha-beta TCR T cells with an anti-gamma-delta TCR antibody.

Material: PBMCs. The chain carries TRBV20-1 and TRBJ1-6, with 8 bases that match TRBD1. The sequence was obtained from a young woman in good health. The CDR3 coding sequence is TGCAGTGCTAGGGACAGGGCTAATTCACCCCTCCACTTT. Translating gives CSARDRANSPLHF.